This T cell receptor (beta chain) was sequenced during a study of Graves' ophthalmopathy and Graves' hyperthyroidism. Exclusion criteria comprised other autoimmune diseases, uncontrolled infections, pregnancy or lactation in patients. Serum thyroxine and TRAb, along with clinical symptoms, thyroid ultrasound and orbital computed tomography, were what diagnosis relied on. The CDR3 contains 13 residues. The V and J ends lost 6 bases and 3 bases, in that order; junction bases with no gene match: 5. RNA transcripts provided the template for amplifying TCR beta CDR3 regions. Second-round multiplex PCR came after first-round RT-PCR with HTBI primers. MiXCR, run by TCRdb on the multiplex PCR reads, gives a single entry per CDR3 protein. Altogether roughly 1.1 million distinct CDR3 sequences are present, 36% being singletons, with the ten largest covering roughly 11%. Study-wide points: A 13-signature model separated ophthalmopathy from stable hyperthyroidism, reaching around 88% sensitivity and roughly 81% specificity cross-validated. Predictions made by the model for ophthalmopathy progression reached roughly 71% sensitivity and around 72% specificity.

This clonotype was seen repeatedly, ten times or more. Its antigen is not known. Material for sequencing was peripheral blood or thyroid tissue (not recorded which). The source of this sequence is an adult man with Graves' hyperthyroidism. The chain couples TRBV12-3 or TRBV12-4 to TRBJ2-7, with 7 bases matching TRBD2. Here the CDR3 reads CASSGTTIYEQYF. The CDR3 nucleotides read TGTGCCAGCAGCGGGACTACGATCTACGAGCAGTACTTC.